These 18 T cell receptor beta chains were all obtained from the same sample, sequenced in a study of blood T cell repertoires in COVID-19. This table comes from immunoSEQ multiplex PCR, and its TCRdb copy is limited to in-frame clones, with some not included. The sample includes under 200,000 clones, 87% seen only once; the top ten take roughly a fifth. The sequenced sample consisted of peripheral blood. Every receptor here comes from a man in his fifties or sixties with active or convalescent COVID-19.

This sequence joins TRBV5-1 and TRBJ1-2; TRBD1 might be the D (5 bases). Germline CDR1 SGHRS, CDR2 YFSETQ. Trimming shortened V by 4 bases and J by 8 bases, and 12 bases separated the two germline ends. The CDR3 has 12 residues. CDR3 protein: CASSIDSYGYTF. CDR3 nucleotides: TGCGCCAGCAGCATCGACAGCTACGGCTACACCTTC.

The rearrangement links TRBV4-1 to TRBJ2-7, with D maybe TRBD2 (6 bases). Germline V lookup: CDR1 MGHRA, CDR2 YSYEKL. The CDR3 is 15 residues long. V dropped 3 bases and J dropped 1 base, with 13 bases sitting between them. In DNA form, the CDR3 reads TGCGCCAGCAGCCACCCCCTGGCGGGATCCTACGAGCAGTACTTC. Translated, it gives CASSHPLAGSYEQYF.

The chain combines TRBV3-1 (or the pseudogene TRBV3-2) with TRBJ2-7; 7 bases are shared with TRBD1. The CDR3 contains 14 residues. CDR1 and CDR2 from the germline V gene are LGHDT and YNNKEL (reference sequence). J lost 3 bases, V lost 3 bases, and 5 bases had no gene match. CDR3 amino acids: CASSHLGQNYEQYF. In DNA form, the CDR3 reads TGTGCCAGCAGCCACCTGGGACAGAACTACGAGCAGTACTTC.

The chain is built from TRBV19 and TRBJ1-2; 11 bases align to TRBD1. Germline trimming cut 7 bases from V and 7 bases from J; bases unmatched to any gene: 17. CDR3 length: 17 residues. The germline V gene has CDR1 LNHDA and CDR2 SQIVND (reference sequence). CDR3 nucleotide sequence: TGTGCCAGTAATGACCCGGGACAGGGGGTGCACCAGGGTGGCTACACCTTC. This gives the protein CASNDPGQGVHQGGYTF.

The rearrangement links TRBV18 to TRBJ1-1; no clear D gene. Trimming took 1 base from V and 5 from J, leaving 11 bases between them. From germline, CDR1 is KGHSH and CDR2 LQKENI. The CDR3 covers 14 residues. The CDR3 loop is CASSPRGIKTEAFF. CDR3 sequence (DNA): TGTGCCAGCTCACCACGCGGAATCAAGACTGAAGCTTTCTTT.

The CDR3 sequence is CASSLGRRDGYTF. CDR3 nucleotide sequence: TGTGCCAGCAGCTTAGGCCGTCGGGATGGCTACACCTTC. The rearrangement uses TRBV7-8 and TRBJ1-2; unclear D gene. Germline CDR1 and CDR2: SGHVS and FQNEAQ. The ends were cut back, 1 base at V and 6 bases at J, with 9 bases in the middle. This CDR3 is built from 13 residues. Full variable domain (remainder filled in from reference TRBV7-8 and TRBJ1-2): GAGVSQSPRYKVAKRGQDVALRCDPISGHVSLFWYQQALGQGPEFLTYFQNEAQLDKSGLPSDRFFAERPEGSVSTLKIQRTQQEDSAVYLCASSLGRRDGYTFGSGTRLTVV.

The chain carries TRBV11-2 and TRBJ2-7, with D perhaps matching TRBD1 (5 bases). V lost 2 bases to trimming and J lost 2 bases, with 13 bases between them. Germline V lookup: CDR1 SGHAT, CDR2 FQNNGV. CDR3 size: 15 residues. Written as DNA, the CDR3 is TGTGCCAGCAGCTTAATTGCAGGGAAGGCCTACGAGCAGTACTTC. Residues: CASSLIAGKAYEQYF.

The chain has TRBV19 and TRBJ2-1; 11 positions agree with TRBD2. Germline loops: CDR1 LNHDA, CDR2 SQIVND (reference sequence). There are 16 residues in the CDR3. V shed 4 bases and J 9 bases; nucleotides not matched to a gene: 11. CDR3 residues: CASSTGTSGGHSEQFF. The CDR3 DNA reads as TGTGCCAGTAGTACCGGGACTAGCGGCGGGCATAGTGAGCAGTTCTTC.

The V call is TRBV2, the J call TRBJ2-7; 7 nucleotides align to TRBD1. This CDR3 is built from 13 residues. Trimming removed 5 bases from V and 3 bases from J; junction bases left unmatched: 4. Germline-derived CDR1 and CDR2 are SNHLY and FYNNEI. The CDR3 spells CASSWDRDYEQYF. The CDR3 region has the DNA TGTGCCAGCAGTTGGGACAGAGACTACGAGCAGTACTTC.

The genes are TRBV3-1 (or the pseudogene TRBV3-2) and TRBJ1-5; D remains unclear. Germline assignment: CDR1 LGHDT and CDR2 YNNKEL (reference sequence). The CDR3 contains 17 residues. The V end was cut by 1 base, the J end by 4 bases, with 17 bases between. The CDR3 reads CASSQVKSGWENQPQHF. CDR3 coding DNA: TGTGCCAGCAGCCAAGTAAAAAGTGGTTGGGAGAATCAGCCCCAGCATTTT.

J is TRBJ1-2 and V is TRBV28, with 10 bases identical to TRBD1. The CDR3 is 12 residues long. J lost 4 bases, V lost 8 bases, and 1 base had no gene match. Germline V gene lookup returns CDR1 MDHEN and CDR2 SYDVKM. The CDR3 DNA reads as TGTGCCAGCGGACAGGGGGTCTATGGCTACACCTTC. Protein sequence: CASGQGVYGYTF.

This chain links TRBV2 with TRBJ2-1, with TRBD2 matching 11 bases. Germline CDR1 reads SNHLY; CDR2 reads FYNNEI. CDR3 length: 16 amino acids. V lost 0 bases to trimming and J lost 8 bases; unmatched junction nucleotides: 6. Written as DNA, the CDR3 is TGTGCCAGCAGTGAAGCTAGCGGGGGGGCAGGCGATGAGCAGTTCTTC. It encodes CASSEASGGAGDEQFF. The full variable domain, its missing parts supplied by reference TRBV2 and TRBJ2-1, is EPEVTQTPSHQVTQMGQEVILRCVPISNHLYFYWYRQILGQKVEFLVSFYNNEISEKSEIFDDQFSVERPDGSNFTLKIRSTKLEDSAMYFCASSEASGGAGDEQFFGPGTRLTVL.

Written as DNA, the CDR3 is TGTGCCACCAGCAGAGATGCACAGGGGTATGGCTACACCTTC. Protein sequence: CATSRDAQGYGYTF. The rearrangement joins TRBV15 to TRBJ1-2, with TRBD1 identical over 7 bases. The germline CDR1 and CDR2 sequences are LNHNV and YYDKDF (reference sequence). The CDR3 has 14 residues. V lost 0 bases to trimming and J lost 5 bases; unmatched junction nucleotides: 3.

CDR3 bases: TGCGCCAGCAGCCAGGTGCACGCCGGAGCGTCCCCCCAGCATTTT. Protein product: CASSQVHAGASPQHF. The rearrangement joins TRBV4-1 to TRBJ1-5; D remains unclear. The CDR3 contains 15 residues. V shed 3 bases and J shed 10 bases, with 19 bases lying between them. Looked up from germline, CDR1 is MGHRA and CDR2 is YSYEKL.

This rearrangement joins TRBV19 to TRBJ2-7; D call uncertain. There are 13 residues in the CDR3. Germline values: CDR1 LNHDA, CDR2 SQIVND (reference sequence). V gave up 5 bases and J gave up 0 bases, with 8 bases separating them. The CDR3 DNA is TGTGCCAGTAGTGAGGTGGGCTCCTACGAGCAGTACTTC. It is translated as CASSEVGSYEQYF.

The chain links TRBV5-5 to TRBJ2-5; no clear D gene. The CDR3 length is 15 residues. The V gene lost 0 bases and the J gene lost 0 bases, with 9 bases spanning the gap. Germline CDR1 reads SGHKS; CDR2 reads YYEKEE (reference sequence). The DNA of the CDR3 is TGTGCCAGCAGCTTGGGAGGAGTAAACCAAGAGACCCAGTACTTC. Protein: CASSLGGVNQETQYF.

DNA for the CDR3: TGTGCCAGCAGCACCCACACGACAGCGGCGGGGGAGCAGTACTTC. Amino acids: CASSTHTTAAGEQYF. The V call is TRBV27, the J call TRBJ2-7; possible D gene TRBD2, 6 bases. The CDR3 length is 15 residues. Germline V gene lookup returns CDR1 MNHEY and CDR2 SMNVEV (reference sequence). Trimming took 6 bases from V and 7 from J, leaving 22 bases between them.

This clone has just a few counts. This chain links TRBV14 with TRBJ1-4; D ambiguous. V was cut by 6 bases and J by 7 bases, with 12 bases left in between. The CDR3 has 13 residues. CDR1 and CDR2 from the germline V gene are SGHDN and FVKESK. The CDR3 region has the DNA TGTGCCAGCAGTCGGAGGTGGAGTGAAAAACTGTTTTTT. Translated: CASSRRWSEKLFF.